One and the same sample provided the 17 T cell receptor beta chains below, sequenced in a study of T-cell memory formation after mild COVID-19. MiXCR was run by TCRdb on the 5' RACE reads, yielding one entry per CDR3 protein. The repertoire consists of 350,000 to 450,000 distinct CDR3 sequences, with approximately 29% occurring once and the leading ten covering roughly 14%. Input material: PBMCs or a T cell subset sorted from them (not recorded which). These receptor sequences come from an adult woman who had mild COVID-19 (a few samples of this study predate the infection). Cell type and time point are not known.

The rearrangement uses TRBV5-1 and TRBJ1-3; D not resolved. CDR3 size: 17 residues. Germline V CDR1 and CDR2: SGHRS, YFSETQ. Trimming removed 0 bases at V and 0 bases at J, with 13 bases between. The CDR3 loop is CASSLEGVGTSGNTIYF. The CDR3 DNA follows: TGCGCCAGCAGCTTGGAGGGTGTGGGAACCTCTGGAAACACCATATATTTT.

V usage is TRBV18 and J usage is TRBJ1-1; D is unclear. V was cut by 3 bases and J by 1 base, with 9 bases left in between. Germline V gene data show CDR1 as KGHSH and CDR2 as LQKENI. The CDR3 has 14 residues. Here the CDR3 reads CASSPAGWNTEAFF. CDR3 DNA sequence: TGTGCCAGCTCACCGGCCGGGTGGAACACTGAAGCTTTCTTT. The full variable domain, with the rest looked up from reference TRBV18 and TRBJ1-1, is NAGVMQNPRHLVRRRGQEARLRCSPMKGHSHVYWYRQLPEEGLKFMVYLQKENIIDESGMPKERFSAEFPKEGPSILRIQQVVRGDSAAYFCASSPAGWNTEAFFGQGTRLTVV.

This clonotype was found a few times. The chain is built from TRBV20-1 and TRBJ2-2; perhaps TRBD2 as D (6 bases). The germline V and J ends were trimmed by 2 bases and 8 bases, with 12 bases remaining between them. This CDR3 contains 13 residues. Germline V gives CDR1 DFQATT, CDR2 SNEGSKA (reference sequence). CDR3 DNA: TGCAGTGCTAGAAGGCGGGACGCGGGGGAGCTGTTTTTT. Amino acids: CSARRRDAGELFF.

This chain uses TRBV7-9 with TRBJ2-7, with a weak D call TRBD2 (7 bases). Germline lookup yields CDR1 SEHNR and CDR2 FQNEAQ (reference sequence). The CDR3 totals 14 residues. Trimming stripped 8 bases from V and 1 base from J, with 15 bases between. The CDR3 sequence: CASATAGASYEQYF. The CDR3 DNA follows: TGTGCCAGCGCCACGGCGGGGGCGTCCTACGAGCAGTACTTC.

The chain uses TRBV7-3 and TRBJ2-1; D perhaps matches TRBD1 (5 bases). V lost 5 bases to trimming and J lost 9 bases, with 8 bases between them. The CDR3 is 11 residues long. Germline values: CDR1 SGHTA, CDR2 FQGTGA. The CDR3 sequence is CASSAQGEQFF. CDR3 DNA: TGTGCCAGCAGCGCTCAGGGTGAGCAGTTCTTC.

The rearrangement uses TRBV24-1 and TRBJ2-1, with 9 bases aligning to TRBD2. CDR1 is KGHDR, CDR2 SFDVKD, per germline. The trim removed 4 bases at V and 6 bases at J, leaving 3 bases unmatched. CDR3 size: 14 residues. The CDR3 DNA follows: TGTGCCACCAGTGAGGGCGGGAGGGCCAATGAGCAGTTCTTC. This translates into CATSEGGRANEQFF.

The V and J genes are TRBV9 and TRBJ1-5; D uncertain. CDR1 SGDLS and CDR2 YYNGEE come from the germline V gene. Trimming cost V 4 bases and J 6 bases, with 11 bases left between them. The CDR3 is 13 residues long. The CDR3 spells CASSPQSGQPQHF. The CDR3 DNA is TGTGCCAGCAGCCCCCAATCAGGTCAGCCCCAGCATTTT.

In this sample, this clonotype turned up a few times. The V and J genes are TRBV6-5 and TRBJ2-1, with 11 bases matching TRBD2. V lost 4 bases and J lost 5; bases outside the gene matches: 4. Per the germline V gene, CDR1 is MNHEY and CDR2 is SVGAGI. There are 15 residues in the CDR3. The CDR3 loop is CASSSSGGPNNEQFF. The CDR3 bases are TGTGCCAGCAGTTCTAGCGGGGGGCCTAACAATGAGCAGTTCTTC.

This clonotype was counted only a few times. The chain recombines TRBV12-3 or TRBV12-4 with TRBJ2-5; 8 nucleotides agree with TRBD1. V was pared by 5 bases and J by 0 bases, with 8 bases of the junction left unmatched. This CDR3 has 16 amino acids. CDR3 sequence: CASSPGQGRYQETQYF. The DNA of the CDR3 is TGTGCCAGCAGTCCCGGACAGGGACGGTACCAAGAGACCCAGTACTTC.

V gene TRBV27 combines with J gene TRBJ2-7, with TRBD1 matching over 9 bases. Germline CDR1 MNHEY, CDR2 SMNVEV (reference sequence). CDR3 size: 14 residues. The trim removed 5 bases at V and 5 bases at J, leaving 7 bases unmatched. The CDR3 is CASSPDRTGDEQYF. CDR3 DNA: TGTGCCAGCAGTCCTGACCGGACAGGGGACGAGCAGTACTTC.

The chain couples TRBV4-1 to TRBJ2-7; D may correspond to TRBD1 or TRBD2 (5 bases each). The CDR3 sequence is 15 residues long. Germline CDR1 and CDR2: MGHRA and YSYEKL. The V gene lost 1 base and the J gene lost 1 base, with 11 bases spanning the gap. The CDR3 here is CASSQGRDPSYEQYF. The CDR3, as DNA: TGCGCCAGCAGCCAAGGCCGGGACCCATCCTACGAGCAGTACTTC.

The chain joins TRBV11-1 to TRBJ2-3; 8 bases fit TRBD2. This CDR3 is built from 15 residues. The germline gives CDR1 SGHAT, CDR2 FQDESV (reference sequence). With V trimmed by 5 bases and J by 2 bases, 6 bases remained unmatched. CDR3: CASSSGRTYTDTQYF. In DNA, the CDR3 is TGTGCCAGCAGCAGCGGGAGAACTTACACAGATACGCAGTATTTT. The full variable domain, completed using reference TRBV11-1 and TRBJ2-3, is EAEVAQSPRYKITEKSQAVAFWCDPISGHATLYWYRQILGQGPELLVQFQDESVVDDSQLPKDRFSAERLKGVDSTLKIQPAELGDSAMYLCASSSGRTYTDTQYFGPGTRLTVL.

This clonotype was recorded a few times. In DNA form, the CDR3 reads TGTGCCAGCAGCTTGCAGGAGGTAAAGTTCTTC. This encodes CASSLQEVKFF. The chain has TRBV7-8 and TRBJ2-1; tentative D call: TRBD2 (5 bases). The V and J ends lost 3 bases and 14 bases respectively, with 11 bases between them. Germline loops: CDR1 SGHVS, CDR2 FQNEAQ. This CDR3 comprises 11 residues.

Comment on this clonotype: The germline gene is not matched at one end of the junction; a read error may be the cause. The chain has TRBV7-7 and TRBJ2-3; 10 positions agree with TRBD2. Germline V lookup: CDR1 SSHAT, CDR2 FNYEAQ (reference sequence). The length of the CDR3 is 17 residues. The CDR3, as DNA: TGTGCTAGCAGCTCTCGAGGGCTAGCGGGAGGCACAGATACGCAGTATTTT. It translates to CASSSRGLAGGTDTQYF.

This clonotype was observed at least ten times. The J gene is TRBJ2-3, the V gene TRBV12-3 or TRBV12-4; D possibly corresponds to TRBD1 (6 bases). The V end was cut by 3 bases, the J end by 1 base, with 8 bases between. The length of the CDR3 is 14 residues. The CDR3: CASSLGAGTDTQYF. CDR3 sequence (DNA): TGTGCCAGCAGTTTGGGGGCGGGCACAGATACGCAGTATTTT.

This clonotype has just a few counts. Here the CDR3 DNA reads TGTGCCAGCAGCTTAGCTATAAATGGCTACACCTTC. Translated, it gives CASSLAINGYTF. This chain connects TRBV7-9 to TRBJ1-2, with D hard to call. The CDR3 totals 12 residues. Germline values: CDR1 SEHNR, CDR2 FQNEAQ (reference sequence). V dropped 0 bases and J dropped 6 bases, with 5 bases sitting between them.

Only a few counts were recorded for this clonotype. The CDR3 sequence: CASSQDNEHEQYF. The DNA for the CDR3 is TGTGCCAGCAGCCAAGATAATGAGCACGAGCAGTACTTC. The chain is built from TRBV3-1 and TRBJ2-7, with D unresolved. Trimming took 0 bases from V and 5 from J, leaving 8 bases between them. Germline V gene sequence: CDR1 LGHDT, CDR2 YNNKEL (reference sequence). The CDR3 sequence is 13 residues long.